Listed below are T cell receptor beta chains from one sample, sequenced in a study of neoadjuvant nivolumab and ipilimumab in lung cancer. The method was immunoSEQ multiplex PCR; TCRdb's version includes in-frame clones alone and lacks a portion of them. The sample contains about 8,800 clones, approximately 75% of which appear only once. Sequenced material: tumor tissue, taken after neoadjuvant nivolumab, alone or with ipilimumab, at or shortly before surgery. Source of these receptors: an adult with non-small cell lung cancer. CDR3s include the opening cysteine and the closing phenylalanine or tryptophan. The D gene is left open where the match is weak. The listing skips clone size in some rows; elsewhere it reads once, few, many or a size class.

abundance	v_gene	j_gene	d_gene	len	CDR3nt	CDR3aa
-	TRBV7-9	TRBJ2-1	TRBD2	14	TGTGCCAGCAGCGATAGCGGGATCCTCAGGGAGCAGTTCTTC	CASSDSGILREQFF
-	TRBV11-2	TRBJ1-2	TRBD1	14	TGTGCCAGCAGCTTCAACAGGGGAAACTATGGCTACACCTTC	CASSFNRGNYGYTF
few	TRBV11-2	TRBJ2-1	-	12	TGTGCCAGCAGCCGATGGGGAAATGAGCAGTTCTTC	CASSRWGNEQFF
-	TRBV28	TRBJ2-7	-	16	TGTGCCAGCAGTTATTTTTTCGGGGAATCGGGCTACGAGCAGTACTTC	CASSYFFGESGYEQYF
-	TRBV6-7	TRBJ2-5	-	13	TGTTCCAGCATTTCGGGAGTAGGGGAGACCCAGTACTTC	CSSISGVGETQYF
few	TRBV6-6	TRBJ1-1	TRBD1	16	TGTGCCAGCAGTCTAGGACAGGGGGCTATAGGCACTGAAGCTTTCTTT	CASSLGQGAIGTEAFF
-	TRBV25-1	TRBJ2-3	-	14	TGTGCCAGCAGTGATGTAGGAGGCACAGATACGCAGTATTTT	CASSDVGGTDTQYF
-	TRBV5-1	TRBJ1-2	TRBD1	15	TGCGCCAGCAGCGCCGGGACAGGGTATAACTATGGCTACACCTTC	CASSAGTGYNYGYTF
-	TRBV5-6	TRBJ2-7	-	14	TGTGCCAGCAACCCGGGGGCGTTTTTAGGGGAGCAGTACTTC	CASNPGAFLGEQYF
-	TRBV11-1	TRBJ2-2	-	13	TGTGCCAGCAGCTTAGAAGGAACCGGGGAGCTGTTTTTT	CASSLEGTGELFF
-	TRBV19	TRBJ1-4	-	16	TGTGCCAGTAGTATAAGGGTAGGGGACGTTAATGAAAAACTGTTTTTT	CASSIRVGDVNEKLFF
-	TRBV4-3	TRBJ2-7	TRBD2	15	TGCGCCAGCAGCCAAGTGACTAGCGGGATTCTCGAGCAGTACTTC	CASSQVTSGILEQYF
-	TRBV7-8	TRBJ2-7	-	13	TGTGCCAGCAGCTTATATGTCAGCTACGAGCAGTACTTC	CASSLYVSYEQYF
-	TRBV5-1	TRBJ2-1	-	15	TGCGCCAGCAGGCGAGGGACAATCTCCTACAATGAGCAGTTCTTC	CASRRGTISYNEQFF
-	TRBV11-1	TRBJ2-3	TRBD2	19	TGTGCCAGCAGCTTTTCGGGACTAGCGGAGCTAATGAACACAGATACGCAGTATTTT	CASSFSGLAELMNTDTQYF
-	TRBV10-3	TRBJ1-4	-	15	TGTGCCATCAGTGAGTCGACTGGAATAAATGAAAAACTGTTTTTT	CAISESTGINEKLFF
few	TRBV7-9	TRBJ2-7	TRBD1	15	TGTGCCAGCAGCTCGGGACAGCCGAGCTCCTACGAGCAGTACTTC	CASSSGQPSSYEQYF
-	TRBV30	TRBJ2-1	-	16	TGTGCCTGGAGTGTACGGGGCTTGAGCTCCTACAATGAGCAGTTCTTC	CAWSVRGLSSYNEQFF
-	TRBV11-2	TRBJ1-4	-	14	TGTGCCAGCAGCGACGGGATCCCTAATGAAAAACTGTTTTTT	CASSDGIPNEKLFF
-	TRBV5-8	TRBJ2-7	-	14	TGTGCCAGCGCTCTCGGCAGCCACATCTACGAGCAGTACTTC	CASALGSHIYEQYF
-	TRBV6-1	TRBJ2-7	-	12	TGTGCCAGCGGGCAGGGTTACGACGAGCAGTACTTC	CASGQGYDEQYF
-	TRBV7-9	TRBJ2-7	-	16	TGTGCCAGCAGCCCCTTAGGGCTAGCGAATTTCTACGAGCAGTACTTC	CASSPLGLANFYEQYF
-	TRBV28	TRBJ1-5	-	15	TGTGCCAGCAGTTTATTGGGCAATAGCAATCAGCCCCAGCATTTT	CASSLLGNSNQPQHF
-	TRBV19	TRBJ1-2	-	13	TGTGCCAGTAGTATCCGGCAGTTCTATGGCTACACCTTC	CASSIRQFYGYTF
-	TRBV29-1	TRBJ2-6	TRBD1	16	TGCAGCGTTGGTGGGACAGGGCTCTCTGGGGCCAACGTCCTGACTTTC	CSVGGTGLSGANVLTF
once	TRBV18	TRBJ1-3	-	13	TGTGCCAGCTCACCCCGGTCTGGAAACACCATATATTTT	CASSPRSGNTIYF
-	TRBV5-1	TRBJ2-7	-	17	TGCGCCAGCAGCTTGGATTCGAGGACGGGAGCTACGGACGAGCAGTACTTC	CASSLDSRTGATDEQYF
-	TRBV7-9	TRBJ2-2	TRBD2	18	TGTGCCAGCAGCTTAGTTTGGTTTACTAGCGGGAGAGCCGGGGAGCTGTTTTTT	CASSLVWFTSGRAGELFF
-	TRBV11-3	TRBJ1-1	-	14	TGTGCCAGCAGCCCCTGGCCCAGGGAAACTGAAGCTTTCTTT	CASSPWPRETEAFF
once	TRBV5-5	TRBJ2-3	-	15	TGTGCCAGCAGCTATAGCGTCGCTAGCACAGATACGCAGTATTTT	CASSYSVASTDTQYF
medium-sized	TRBV2	TRBJ2-6	-	13	TGTGCCAGCACCGTGTCGGGGGCCAACGTCCTGACTTTC	CASTVSGANVLTF
-	TRBV6-5	TRBJ2-1	TRBD1	13	TGTGCCAGCAGTTTGACAGGGGGCAATGAGCAGTTCTTC	CASSLTGGNEQFF
-	TRBV30	TRBJ2-7	-	13	TGTGCCTGGATGAGGAAGAGCTCCTACGAGCAGTACTTC	CAWMRKSSYEQYF